This T cell receptor (beta chain) is drawn from a study of cytomegalovirus exposure and HLA in healthy donors. Study conclusions and caveats: Reportedly, fewer N-insertions than the roughly 700-donor mean appeared in an Asian-associated ancestry cluster in a later analysis. Only CMV serostatus was available as immune exposure information.

As to this clone: The antigen is undetermined.

V was clipped by 2 bases and J by 0 bases, with 10 bases between them. Germline V gives CDR1 SGHRS, CDR2 YFSETQ. The CDR3 spans 15 residues. Both 60 Vbeta primers and 13 Jbeta primers went into the PCR. Sequencing was performed with immunoSEQ multiplex PCR; in TCRdb, only in-frame clones are kept and a portion is missing. The sample has under 200,000 clones, 86% seen once; the top ten hold approximately 2%. This receptor was identified in a woman aged 18-29 years in good health and CMV-seronegative. The J gene is TRBJ2-3, the V gene TRBV5-1; tentative D call: TRBD2 (6 bases). The material sequenced was PBMCs. In nucleotides, the CDR3 is TGCGCCAGCAGCTTAATAGCGGATAGCACAGATACGCAGTATTTT. It translates to CASSLIADSTDTQYF.